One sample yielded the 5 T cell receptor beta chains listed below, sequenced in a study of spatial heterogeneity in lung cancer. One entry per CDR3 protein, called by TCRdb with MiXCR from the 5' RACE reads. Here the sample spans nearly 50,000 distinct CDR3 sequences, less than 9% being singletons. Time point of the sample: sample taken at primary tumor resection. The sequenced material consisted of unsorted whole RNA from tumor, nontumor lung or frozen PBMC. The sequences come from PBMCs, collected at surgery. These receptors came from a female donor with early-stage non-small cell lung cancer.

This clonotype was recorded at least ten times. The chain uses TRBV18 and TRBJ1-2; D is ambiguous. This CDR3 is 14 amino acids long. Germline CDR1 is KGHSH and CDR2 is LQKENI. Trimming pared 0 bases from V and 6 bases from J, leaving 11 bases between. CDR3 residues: CASSPPGGYDGYTF. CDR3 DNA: TGTGCCAGCTCACCACCGGGTGGCTATGATGGCTACACCTTC.

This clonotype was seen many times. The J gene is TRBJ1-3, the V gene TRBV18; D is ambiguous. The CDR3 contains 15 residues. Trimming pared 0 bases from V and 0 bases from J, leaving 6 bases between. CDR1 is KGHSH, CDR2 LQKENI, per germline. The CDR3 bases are TGTGCCAGCTCACCACCGCCAAGCTCTGGAAACACCATATATTTT. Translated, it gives CASSPPPSSGNTIYF.

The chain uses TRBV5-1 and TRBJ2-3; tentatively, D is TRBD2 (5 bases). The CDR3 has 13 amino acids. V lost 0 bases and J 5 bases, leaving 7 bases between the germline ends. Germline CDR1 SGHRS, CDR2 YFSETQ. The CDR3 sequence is CASSLAEGDTQYF. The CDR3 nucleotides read TGCGCCAGCAGCTTGGCCGAGGGAGATACGCAGTATTTT.

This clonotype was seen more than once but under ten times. Here the CDR3 reads CSARVTGAIADTQYF. Here the CDR3 DNA reads TGCAGTGCTAGAGTGACGGGGGCAATTGCAGATACGCAGTATTTT. This chain uses TRBV20-1 with TRBJ2-3, with D perhaps TRBD1 or TRBD2 (6 bases each). Germline V lookup: CDR1 DFQATT, CDR2 SNEGSKA (reference sequence). This CDR3 contains 15 residues. V lost 1 base to trimming and J lost 4 bases, with 15 bases between them.

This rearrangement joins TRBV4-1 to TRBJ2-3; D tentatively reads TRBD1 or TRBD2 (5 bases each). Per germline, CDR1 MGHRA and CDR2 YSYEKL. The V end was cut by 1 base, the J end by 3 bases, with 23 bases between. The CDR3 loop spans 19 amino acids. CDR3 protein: CASSQANGQGTRRTDTQYF. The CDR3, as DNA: TGCGCCAGCAGCCAAGCAAATGGACAAGGGACGAGGAGGACAGATACGCAGTATTTT.